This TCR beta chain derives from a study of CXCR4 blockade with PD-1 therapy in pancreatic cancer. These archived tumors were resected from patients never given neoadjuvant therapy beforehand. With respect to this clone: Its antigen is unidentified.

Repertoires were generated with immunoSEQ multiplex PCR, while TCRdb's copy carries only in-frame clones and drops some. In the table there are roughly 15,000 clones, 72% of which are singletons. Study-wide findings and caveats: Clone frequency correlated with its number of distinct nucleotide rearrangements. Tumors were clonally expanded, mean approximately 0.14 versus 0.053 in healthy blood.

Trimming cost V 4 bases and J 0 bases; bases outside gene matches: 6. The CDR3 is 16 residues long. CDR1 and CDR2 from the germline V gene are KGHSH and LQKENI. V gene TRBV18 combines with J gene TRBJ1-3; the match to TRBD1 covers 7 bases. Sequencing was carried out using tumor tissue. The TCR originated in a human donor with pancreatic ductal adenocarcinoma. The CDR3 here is CASSQDRAASGNTIYF. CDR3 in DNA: TGTGCCAGCTCACAAGACAGGGCGGCCTCTGGAAACACCATATATTTT.